One and the same sample provided the 5 T cell receptor beta chains below, sequenced in a study of T-cell memory formation after mild COVID-19. TCRdb passed the 5' RACE reads through MiXCR, listing each CDR3 protein once. The sample gives 200,000 to 250,000 distinct CDR3 sequences, approximately 10% of which show up once; around 2.9% is in the top ten. The material sequenced was PBMCs or a T cell subset sorted from them (not recorded which). The source of these receptors is a man between 18 and 29 years old who had mild COVID-19 (a few samples of this study predate the infection). Cell type and time point are not known.

This clonotype was seen repeatedly, ten times or more. The V call is TRBV29-1, the J call TRBJ2-3, with 11 bases that match TRBD1. V lost 7 bases and J lost 6; bases outside the gene matches: 6. This CDR3 is 13 amino acids long. Germline-derived CDR1 and CDR2 are SQVTM and ANQGSEA. CDR3 residues: CSGRDRGSDTQYF. For the CDR3, the DNA is TGCAGCGGCCGGGACAGGGGGTCGGATACGCAGTATTTT.

The rearrangement joins TRBV20-1 to TRBJ2-3, with 7 bases aligning to TRBD1. The CDR3 spans 15 residues. The V gene's germline CDR1 is DFQATT and CDR2 SNEGSKA (reference sequence). J lost 3 bases, V lost 4 bases, and 10 bases had no gene match. CDR3 nucleotide sequence: TGCAGTGCTACCCCCGCTAGCAGGGGGACAGATACGCAGTATTTT. Translated: CSATPASRGTDTQYF.

This clonotype was detected only a few times. The chain uses TRBV7-3 and TRBJ1-1; TRBD1 agrees at 8 bases. Germline V CDR1 and CDR2: SGHTA, FQGTGA. The J segment lost 0 bases and the V segment lost 2 bases, leaving 2 bases of the junction unmatched. The CDR3 has 15 residues. CDR3 in DNA: TGTGCCAGCAGCTTAGGGACAGGTATGAACACTGAAGCTTTCTTT. This gives the protein CASSLGTGMNTEAFF. The complete variable domain, with remaining parts taken from reference TRBV7-3 and TRBJ1-1, reads GAGVSQTPSNKVTEKGKYVELRCDPISGHTALYWYRQSLGQGPEFLIYFQGTGAADDSGLPNDRFFAVRPEGSVSTLKIQRTERGDSAVYLCASSLGTGMNTEAFFGQGTRLTVV.

This clonotype was observed a few times. The V call is TRBV7-9, the J call TRBJ1-5; possibly TRBD1 for D (5 bases). CDR3 size: 15 residues. Trimming pared 5 bases from V and 1 base from J, leaving 12 bases between. Per germline, CDR1 SEHNR and CDR2 FQNEAQ (reference sequence). The CDR3: CASSPAGGSNQPQHF. CDR3 nucleotides: TGTGCCAGCAGCCCCGCCGGGGGGAGCAATCAGCCCCAGCATTTT.

This clonotype has a count of ten or more. The rearrangement joins TRBV6-5 to TRBJ2-1; 9 nucleotides align to TRBD2. Losses at the gene ends were 8 bases for V and 6 bases for J; bases not matched to a gene: 5. The CDR3 extends over 13 amino acids. Germline CDR1 and CDR2: MNHEY and SVGAGI. For the CDR3, the DNA is TGTGCCAGCCGAGGGACTAGCCCCAATGAGCAGTTCTTC. Translating gives CASRGTSPNEQFF.